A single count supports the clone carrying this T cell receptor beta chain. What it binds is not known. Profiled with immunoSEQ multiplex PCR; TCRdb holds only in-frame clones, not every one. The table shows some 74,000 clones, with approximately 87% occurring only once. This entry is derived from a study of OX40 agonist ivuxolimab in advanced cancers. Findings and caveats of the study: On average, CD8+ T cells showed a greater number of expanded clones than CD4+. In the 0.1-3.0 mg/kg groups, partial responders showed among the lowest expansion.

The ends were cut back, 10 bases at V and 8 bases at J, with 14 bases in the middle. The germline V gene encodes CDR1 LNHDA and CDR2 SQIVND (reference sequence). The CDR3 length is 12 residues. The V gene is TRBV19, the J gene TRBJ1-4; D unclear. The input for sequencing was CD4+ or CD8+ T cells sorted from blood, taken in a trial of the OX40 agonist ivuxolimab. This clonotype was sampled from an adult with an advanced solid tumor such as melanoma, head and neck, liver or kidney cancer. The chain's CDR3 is CATYTQREKLFF. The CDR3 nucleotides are TGTGCCACTTATACTCAGAGGGAAAAACTGTTTTTT.